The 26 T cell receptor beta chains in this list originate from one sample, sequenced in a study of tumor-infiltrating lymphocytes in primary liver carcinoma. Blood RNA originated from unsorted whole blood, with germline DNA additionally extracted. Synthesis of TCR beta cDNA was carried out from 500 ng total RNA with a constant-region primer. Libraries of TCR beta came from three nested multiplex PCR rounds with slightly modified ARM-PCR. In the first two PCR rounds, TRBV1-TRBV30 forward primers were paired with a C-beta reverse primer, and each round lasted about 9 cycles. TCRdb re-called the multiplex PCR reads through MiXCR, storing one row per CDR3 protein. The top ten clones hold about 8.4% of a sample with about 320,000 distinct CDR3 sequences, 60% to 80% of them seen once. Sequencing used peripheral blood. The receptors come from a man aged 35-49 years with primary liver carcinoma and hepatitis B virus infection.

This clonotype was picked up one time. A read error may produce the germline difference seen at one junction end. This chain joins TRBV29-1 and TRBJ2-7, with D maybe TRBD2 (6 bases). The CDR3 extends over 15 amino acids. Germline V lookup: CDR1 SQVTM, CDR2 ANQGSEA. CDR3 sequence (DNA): TGCAGCGTTGAAAGGTTAGGGACTGAGTCCTACGAACAGTACTTC. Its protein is CSVERLGTESYEQYF.

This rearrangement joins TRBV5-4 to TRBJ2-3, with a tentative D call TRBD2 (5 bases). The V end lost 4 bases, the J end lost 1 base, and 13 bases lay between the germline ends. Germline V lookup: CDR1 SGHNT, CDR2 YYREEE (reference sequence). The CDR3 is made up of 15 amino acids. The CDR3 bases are TGTGCCAGCAGCGAGAGGGCAGGAGGCACAGATACGCAGTATTTT. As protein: CASSERAGGTDTQYF.

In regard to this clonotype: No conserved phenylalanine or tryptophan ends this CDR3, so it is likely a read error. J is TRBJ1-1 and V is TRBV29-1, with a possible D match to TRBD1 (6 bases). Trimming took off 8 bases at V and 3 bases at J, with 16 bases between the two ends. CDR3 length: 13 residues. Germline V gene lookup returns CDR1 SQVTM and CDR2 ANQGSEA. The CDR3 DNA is TGCAGCACACAGCCGGGACAATACACTGAAGCTTTCTCT. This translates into CSTQPGQYTEAFS.

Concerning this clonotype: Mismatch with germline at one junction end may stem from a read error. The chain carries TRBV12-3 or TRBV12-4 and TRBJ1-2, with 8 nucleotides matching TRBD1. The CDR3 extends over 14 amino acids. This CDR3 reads CANSEENRGGGYTF. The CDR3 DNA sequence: TGTGCCAACAGTGAGGAAAACAGGGGGGGTGGTTACACCTTC.

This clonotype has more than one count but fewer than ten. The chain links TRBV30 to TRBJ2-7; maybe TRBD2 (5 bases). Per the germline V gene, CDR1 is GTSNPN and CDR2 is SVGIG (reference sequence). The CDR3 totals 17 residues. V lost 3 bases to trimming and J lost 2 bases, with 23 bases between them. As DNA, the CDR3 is TGTGCCTGGAGAACCCTAGTCGGGATACCTGGGACCTACGAGCAGTACTTC. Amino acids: CAWRTLVGIPGTYEQYF.

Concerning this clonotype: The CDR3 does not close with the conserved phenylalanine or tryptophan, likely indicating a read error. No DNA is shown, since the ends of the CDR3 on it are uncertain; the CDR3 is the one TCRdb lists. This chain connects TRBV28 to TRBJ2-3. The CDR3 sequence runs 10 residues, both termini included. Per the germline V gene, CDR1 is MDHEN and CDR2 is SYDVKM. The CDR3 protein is CASSATTPYS.

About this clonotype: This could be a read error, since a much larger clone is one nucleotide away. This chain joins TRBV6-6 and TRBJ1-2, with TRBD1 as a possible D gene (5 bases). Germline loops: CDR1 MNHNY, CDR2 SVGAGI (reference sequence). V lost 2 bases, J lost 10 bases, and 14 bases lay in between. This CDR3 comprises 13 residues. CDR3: CASSYGTFGVYTF. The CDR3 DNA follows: TGTGCCAGCAGTTACGGGACTTTCGGTGTCTACACCTTC.

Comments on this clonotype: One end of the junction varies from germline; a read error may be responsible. CDR3: CASSFDHSWLAKSIQYF. The CDR3 DNA follows: TGTGCCAGCAGCTTCGACCATAGCTGGCTAGCCAAAAGCATTCAGTACTTC. This sequence joins TRBV6-2 or TRBV6-3 and TRBJ2-4; the D gene is possibly TRBD2 (5 bases). Germline CDR1 and CDR2: MNHEY and SVGEGT. The CDR3 covers 17 residues.

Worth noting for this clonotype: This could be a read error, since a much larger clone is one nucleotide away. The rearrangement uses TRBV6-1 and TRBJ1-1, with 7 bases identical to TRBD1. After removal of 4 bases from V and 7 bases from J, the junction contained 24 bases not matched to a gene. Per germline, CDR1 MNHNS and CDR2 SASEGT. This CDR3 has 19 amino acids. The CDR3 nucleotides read TGTGCCAGCAGTGCACCCCCCGGTAGGCAGGGGGACCAGGGAGGTGAAGCTTTCTTT. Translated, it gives CASSAPPGRQGDQGGEAFF.

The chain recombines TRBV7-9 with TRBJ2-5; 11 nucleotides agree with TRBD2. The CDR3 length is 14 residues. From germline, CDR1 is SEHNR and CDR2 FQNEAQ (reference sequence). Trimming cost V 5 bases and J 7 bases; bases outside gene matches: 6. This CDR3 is CASSSSGLAVTQYF. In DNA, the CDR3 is TGTGCCAGCAGCAGTTCGGGACTAGCGGTGACCCAGTACTTC.

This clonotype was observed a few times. The CDR3 sequence is CASTDRGDGYTF. CDR3 coding DNA: TGTGCCAGTACGGACAGGGGGGATGGCTACACCTTC. The chain is built from TRBV6-5 and TRBJ1-2; 10 positions match TRBD1. J gave up 6 bases and V 9 bases, and 4 bases lay outside the gene matches. CDR3 length: 12 amino acids. Per germline, CDR1 MNHEY and CDR2 SVGAGI.

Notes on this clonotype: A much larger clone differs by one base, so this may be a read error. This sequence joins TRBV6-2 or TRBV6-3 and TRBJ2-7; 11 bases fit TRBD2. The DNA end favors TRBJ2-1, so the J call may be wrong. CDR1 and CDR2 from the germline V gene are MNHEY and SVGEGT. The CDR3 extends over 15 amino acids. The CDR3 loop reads CASRLTSGSPGEQFF. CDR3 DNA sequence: TGTGCCAGCAGACTCACTAGCGGGAGTCCGGGCGAGCAGTTCTTC.

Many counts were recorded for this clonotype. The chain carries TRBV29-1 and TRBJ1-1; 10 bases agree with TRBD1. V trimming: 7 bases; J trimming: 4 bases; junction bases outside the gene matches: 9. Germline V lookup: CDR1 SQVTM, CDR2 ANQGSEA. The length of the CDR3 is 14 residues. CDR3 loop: CSGGTGVGVTEAFF. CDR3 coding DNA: TGCAGCGGTGGGACAGGGGTTGGGGTCACTGAAGCTTTCTTT. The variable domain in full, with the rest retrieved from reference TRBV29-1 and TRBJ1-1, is SAVISQKPSRDICQRGTSLTIQCQVDSQVTMMFWYRQQPGQSLTLIATANQGSEATYESGFVIDKFPISRPNLTFSTLTVSNMSPEDSSIYLCSGGTGVGVTEAFFGQGTRLTVV.

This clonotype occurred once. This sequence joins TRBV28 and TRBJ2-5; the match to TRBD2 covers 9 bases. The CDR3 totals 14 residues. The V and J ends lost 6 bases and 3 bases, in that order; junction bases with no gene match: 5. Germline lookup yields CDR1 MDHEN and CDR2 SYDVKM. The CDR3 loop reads CASRGTSWEETQYF. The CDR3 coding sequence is TGTGCCAGCAGGGGGACTAGCTGGGAAGAGACCCAGTACTTC.

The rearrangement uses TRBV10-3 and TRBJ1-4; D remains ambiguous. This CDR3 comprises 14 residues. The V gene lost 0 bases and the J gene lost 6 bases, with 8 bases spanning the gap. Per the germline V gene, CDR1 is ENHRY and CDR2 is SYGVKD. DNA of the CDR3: TGTGCCATCAGTGAGTCACGGTCGGATGAAAAACTGTTTTTT. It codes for CAISESRSDEKLFF.

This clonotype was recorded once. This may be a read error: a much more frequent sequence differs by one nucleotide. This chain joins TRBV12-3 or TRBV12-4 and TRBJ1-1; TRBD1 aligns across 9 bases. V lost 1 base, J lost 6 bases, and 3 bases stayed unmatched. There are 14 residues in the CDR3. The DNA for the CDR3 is TGTGCCAGCAGTTTAGGACAGGGGGTCGCTGAAGCTTTCTTT. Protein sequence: CASSLGQGVAEAFF.

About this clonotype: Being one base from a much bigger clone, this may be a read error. The CDR3 protein is CASSRPLEPLHF. Here the CDR3 DNA reads TGTGCCAGCAGCCGACCTTTGGAACCCCTCCACTTT. This chain links TRBV6-1 with TRBJ1-6; D remains unclear. Trimming pared 6 bases from V and 12 bases from J, leaving 12 bases between. The CDR3 consists of 12 residues. Germline loops: CDR1 MNHNS, CDR2 SASEGT.

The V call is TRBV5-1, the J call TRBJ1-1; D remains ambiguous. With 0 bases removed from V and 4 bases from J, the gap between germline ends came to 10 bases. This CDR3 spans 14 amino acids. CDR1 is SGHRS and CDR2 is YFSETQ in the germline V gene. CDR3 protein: CASSLGVGSTEAFF. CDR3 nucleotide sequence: TGCGCCAGCAGCTTGGGGGTAGGGAGCACTGAAGCTTTCTTT. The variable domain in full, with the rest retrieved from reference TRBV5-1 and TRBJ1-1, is KAGVTQTPRYLIKTRGQQVTLSCSPISGHRSVSWYQQTPGQGLQFLFEYFSETQRNKGNFPGRFSGRQFSNSRSEMNVSTLELGDSALYLCASSLGVGSTEAFFGQGTRLTVV.

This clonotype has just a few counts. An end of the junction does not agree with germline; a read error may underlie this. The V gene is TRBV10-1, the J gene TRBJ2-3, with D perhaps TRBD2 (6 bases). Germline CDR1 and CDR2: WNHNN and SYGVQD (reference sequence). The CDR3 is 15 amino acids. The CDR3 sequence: CTRPRGRMEGDTQYF. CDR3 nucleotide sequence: TGCACCAGGCCTCGGGGCCGCATGGAGGGAGATACGCAGTATTTT.

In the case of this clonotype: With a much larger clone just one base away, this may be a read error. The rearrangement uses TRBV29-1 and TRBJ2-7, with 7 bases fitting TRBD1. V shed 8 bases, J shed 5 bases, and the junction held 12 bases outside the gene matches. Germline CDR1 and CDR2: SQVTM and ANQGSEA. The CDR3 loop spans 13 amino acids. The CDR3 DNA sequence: TGCAGCCTGAGGGGGCGGTGTTCCCACGAGCAGTACTTC. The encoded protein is CSLRGRCSHEQYF.

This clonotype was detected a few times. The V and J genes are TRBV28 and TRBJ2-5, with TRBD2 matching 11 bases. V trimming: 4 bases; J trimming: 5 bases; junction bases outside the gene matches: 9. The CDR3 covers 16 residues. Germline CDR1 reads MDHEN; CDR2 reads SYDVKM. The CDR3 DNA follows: TGTGCCAGCAGTTCCCGTGGTAGCGGGGGGGAGGAGACCCAGTACTTC. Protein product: CASSSRGSGGEETQYF.

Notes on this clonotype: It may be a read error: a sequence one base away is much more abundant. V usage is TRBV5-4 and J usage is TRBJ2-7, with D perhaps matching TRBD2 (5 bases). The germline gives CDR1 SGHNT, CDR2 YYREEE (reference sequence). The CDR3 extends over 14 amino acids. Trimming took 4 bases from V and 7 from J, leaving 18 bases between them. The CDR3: CASSLDEGHREQYF. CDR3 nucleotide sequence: TGTGCCAGCAGCCTTGACGAGGGCCATAGGGAGCAGTACTTC.

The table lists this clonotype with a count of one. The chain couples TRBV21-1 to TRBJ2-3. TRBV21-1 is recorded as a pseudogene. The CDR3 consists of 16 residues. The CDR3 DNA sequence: TGTACCAGCAGCAAAGGCAAAGGCTTTTGGACAGATACGCAGTATTTT. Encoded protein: CTSSKGKGFWTDTQYF.

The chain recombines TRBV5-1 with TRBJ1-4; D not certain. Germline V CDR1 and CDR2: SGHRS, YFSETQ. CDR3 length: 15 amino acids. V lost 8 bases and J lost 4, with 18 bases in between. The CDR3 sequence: CASRISGSLNEKLFF. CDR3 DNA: TGCGCCAGTAGGATATCGGGCAGTCTTAATGAAAAACTGTTTTTT.

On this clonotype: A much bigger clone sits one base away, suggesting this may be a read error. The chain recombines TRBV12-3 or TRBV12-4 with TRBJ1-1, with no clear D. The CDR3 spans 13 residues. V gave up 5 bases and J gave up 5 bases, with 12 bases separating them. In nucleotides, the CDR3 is TGTGCCAGCAGTCAGATACCGGGGACTGAAGCTTTCTTT. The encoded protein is CASSQIPGTEAFF.

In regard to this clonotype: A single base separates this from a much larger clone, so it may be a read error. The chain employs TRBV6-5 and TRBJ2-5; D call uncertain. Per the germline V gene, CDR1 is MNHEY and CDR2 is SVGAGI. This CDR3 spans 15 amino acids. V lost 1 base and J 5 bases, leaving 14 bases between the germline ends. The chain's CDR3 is CASSYCQKGLETQYF. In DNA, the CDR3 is TGTGCCAGCAGTTACTGCCAGAAGGGTTTGGAGACCCAGTACTTC.